A selection of T cell receptor beta chains follows, all from one sample in a study of regulatory T cells in long-lasting Graves disease. Using its own MiXCR run on the multiplex PCR reads, TCRdb lists one record per CDR3 protein. The profile shows roughly 400,000 distinct CDR3 sequences, over 20% of them singletons. This sample comprised peripheral blood mononuclear cells (PBMCs), obtained when the disease was refractory, from a patient treated with antithyroid drugs. These receptors were taken from a female donor with Graves disease. Each CDR3 is given without its conserved first and last residue. A D gene is named only where the DNA matches it firmly. Size is omitted from some rows. Given values are once, few, many or a class for expanded clones.

v_call	d_call	clone_size	cdr3_aa
TRBV5-1	-	few	ASSLSSIEGPSHEQY
TRBV5-1	-	once	ASSLAVGSDTQY
TRBV30	TRBD2	few	AWSSNPSGRTSYEQY
TRBV9	-	-	ASSGSNTEAF
TRBV7-9	-	-	ASSLGGADYEQY
TRBV29-1	TRBD1	-	SAKGQSSYNEQF
TRBV2	-	many	ASRRRGNQPQH
TRBV2	TRBD2	-	ASSESSGPTEQF
TRBV14	-	few	ASSPGIHQPQH
TRBV12-3/TRBV12-4	TRBD2	many	ASSPLWTSGSYEQY
TRBV6-4	-	few	VTSGEFNTGELF
TRBV5-1	TRBD1	-	ASSPRGTGALNTEAF
TRBV7-2	-	few	ASSSRDTQY
TRBV3-1	TRBD2	many	ASSHWGLAGDQETQY
TRBV28	TRBD1	many	ASSLTGLNTEAF
TRBV11-2	TRBD2	-	ASSSFGLAGGYEQY
TRBV10-3	-	many	ATKGTAKTEKLF
TRBV2	-	many	ASSSAFNYGYT